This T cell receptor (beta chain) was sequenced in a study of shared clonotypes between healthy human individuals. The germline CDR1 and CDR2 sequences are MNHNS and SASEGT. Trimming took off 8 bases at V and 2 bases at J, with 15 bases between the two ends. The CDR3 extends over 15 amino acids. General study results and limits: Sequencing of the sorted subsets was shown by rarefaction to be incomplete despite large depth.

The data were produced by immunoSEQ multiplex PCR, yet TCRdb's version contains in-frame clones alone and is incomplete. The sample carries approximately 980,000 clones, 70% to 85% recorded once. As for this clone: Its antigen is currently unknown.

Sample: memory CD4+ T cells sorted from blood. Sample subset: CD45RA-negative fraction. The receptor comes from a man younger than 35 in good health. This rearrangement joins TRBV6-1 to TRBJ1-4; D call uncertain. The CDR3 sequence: CASSRVLGTNEKLFF. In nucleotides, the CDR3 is TGTGCCAGCTCCAGAGTCCTAGGGACTAATGAAAAACTGTTTTTT.